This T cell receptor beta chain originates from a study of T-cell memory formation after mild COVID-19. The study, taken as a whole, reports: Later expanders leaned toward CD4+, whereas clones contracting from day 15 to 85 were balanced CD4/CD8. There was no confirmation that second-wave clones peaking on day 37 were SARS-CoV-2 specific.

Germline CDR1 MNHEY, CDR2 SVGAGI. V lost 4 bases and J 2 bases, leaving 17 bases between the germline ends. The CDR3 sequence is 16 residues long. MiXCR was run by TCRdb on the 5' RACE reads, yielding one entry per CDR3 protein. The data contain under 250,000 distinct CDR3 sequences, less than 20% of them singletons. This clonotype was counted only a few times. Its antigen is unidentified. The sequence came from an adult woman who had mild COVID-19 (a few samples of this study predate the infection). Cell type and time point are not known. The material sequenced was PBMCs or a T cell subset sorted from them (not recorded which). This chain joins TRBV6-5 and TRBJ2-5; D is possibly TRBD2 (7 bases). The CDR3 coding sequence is TGTGCCAGCAGTTCCCCAGCGGGGAGGGGGCAAGAGACCCAGTACTTC. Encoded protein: CASSSPAGRGQETQYF.